Listed here is a single T cell receptor beta chain. Its specificity is not known. Amplification used 60 Vbeta primers and 13 Jbeta primers. Method: immunoSEQ multiplex PCR; TCRdb's copy keeps in-frame clones and lacks some. The sample has 100,000 to 150,000 clones; 81% are singletons. This specimen belongs to a study of cytomegalovirus exposure and HLA in healthy donors. V gave up 4 bases and J gave up 1 base, with 9 bases separating them. CDR1 is LGHNA and CDR2 is YSLEER in the germline V gene. The CDR3 has 14 amino acids. General study results and limits: Reports credit the classifier with highly specific, highly sensitive diagnosis of cytomegalovirus status. In a later analysis, HLA-associated TCR beta chains were more clonally expanded than equally common others. A later analysis reportedly identified an Asian-associated ancestry cluster as carrying fewer N-insertions than the approximately 670-donor mean.

Sequenced input: PBMCs. The clonotype comes from a man aged 18 to 29 in good health and CMV-seropositive. The chain is built from TRBV4-3 and TRBJ2-3, with D perhaps matching TRBD2 (5 bases). The CDR3 nucleotides are TGCGCCAGCAGCCCCGAGGGTGGCACAGATACGCAGTATTTT. As protein: CASSPEGGTDTQYF.